The clone carrying this TCR beta chain was observed at least ten times. The antigen remains unidentified. This sample was included in a study of T cells in Graves' hyperthyroidism and ophthalmopathy. General observations from the study: Model predictions of ophthalmopathy came a median 6.5 months before onset.

Amplification of TCR beta CDR3 regions was performed using RNA transcripts as template. Using the HTBI primer set, a first-round RT-PCR was run on the TCR CDR3. TCRdb analysed the multiplex PCR reads with MiXCR anew, one entry per CDR3 protein. The sample contains about 600,000 distinct CDR3 sequences, approximately 15% of which appear only once. Each 10 ml fresh peripheral blood draw supplied the PBMCs. The CDR3 length is 14 residues. Trimming shortened V by 4 bases and J by 3 bases, and 13 bases separated the two germline ends. In germline, CDR1 is SGHRS, CDR2 YFSETQ. This TCR came from a woman in her forties with Graves' ophthalmopathy. Material: blood. The chain employs TRBV5-1 and TRBJ2-5, with a tentative D call TRBD2 (6 bases). CDR3 DNA: TGCGCCAGCAGCCGGGAGAAGGGGAAAGAGACCCAGTACTTC. Translated: CASSREKGKETQYF.